This TCR beta chain is from a study of blood T cell repertoires in COVID-19. About the study: The samples span acute and convalescent COVID-19 from the United States, Italy and Spain. T cells, B-cell-depleted T cells, or PBMCs supplied cDNA or gDNA.

In the source study's methods: Amplification of reference gene primers was used by the study to estimate nucleated cell counts. Clones were sequenced by immunoSEQ multiplex PCR, and TCRdb holds only the in-frame ones, with some missing. From that table come the V and J calls and clone size; the DNA was used to work out D and trimming. The sample yields some 48,000 clones, approximately 90% seen once. CDR3 length equals 12 residues. Between the trimmed V and J ends, which lost 4 bases and 4 bases, there was a span of 7 bases. The sequence came from a woman older than 75 in a cohort sampled during active or convalescent COVID-19. The sequenced sample consisted of peripheral blood. The J gene is TRBJ1-2, the V gene TRBV12-3 or TRBV12-4; unclear D gene. In DNA form, the CDR3 reads TGTGCCAGCAGTTCGGTTCTCTATGGCTACACCTTC. Translated, it gives CASSSVLYGYTF.